Each of the 13 T cell receptor beta chains below was sequenced from the same sample in a study of blood T cell repertoires in COVID-19 (dated by TCRdb to about 2020). Libraries were prepared through the immunoSEQ multiplex PCR assay. The table comes from immuneACCESS by way of TCRdb, which keeps in-frame sequences with V and J called. Part of the clones is missing from these tables; in studies checked, under half for an unresolved V gene and the rest for unknown reasons. For this sample there are around 130,000 clones; roughly 80% appear just once. The top ten clones comprise 16% of the sample. Sequences were obtained from peripheral blood. The receptor set was obtained from a man in his forties or fifties with acute or convalescent COVID-19.

The V gene is TRBV30, the J gene TRBJ1-6, with D maybe TRBD1 (6 bases). This CDR3 is 16 amino acids long. Trimming took 0 bases from V and 6 from J, leaving 15 bases between them. Germline V CDR1 and CDR2: GTSNPN, SVGIG (reference sequence). The DNA for the CDR3 is TGTGCCTGGAGTGTCGCGGCAGGGGTTCGTAATTCACCCCTCCACTTT. The encoded protein is CAWSVAAGVRNSPLHF. The complete variable domain, with remaining parts taken from reference TRBV30 and TRBJ1-6, reads SQTIHQWPATLVQPVGSPLSLECTVEGTSNPNLYWYRQAAGRGLQLLFYSVGIGQISSEVPQNLSASRPQDRQFILSSKKLLLSDSGFYLCAWSVAAGVRNSPLHFGNGTRLTVT.

The gene calls are TRBV4-2 and TRBJ2-3; 10 nucleotides line up with TRBD2. This CDR3 spans 16 amino acids. Losses at the gene ends were 0 bases for V and 6 bases for J; bases not matched to a gene: 6. Looked up from germline, CDR1 is LGHNA and CDR2 is YNFKEQ. CDR3 DNA: TGTGCCAGCAGCCAAGATTACCAGCGGGGGGGGGATACGCAGTATTTT. This codes for CASSQDYQRGGDTQYF.

In the case of this clone: At the DNA level, this CDR3 is encoded by other sequences in the same sample as well. The chain recombines TRBV3-1 (or the pseudogene TRBV3-2) with TRBJ2-5; 14 bases align to TRBD2. Germline CDR1 is LGHDT and CDR2 is YNNKEL (reference sequence). V lost 1 base, J lost 2 bases, and 0 bases stayed unmatched. This CDR3 region has 16 residues. The CDR3 DNA reads as TGTGCCAGCAGCCAAGGACTAGCGGGGGGGCAAGAGACCCAGTACTTC. This gives the protein CASSQGLAGGQETQYF.

The J gene is TRBJ1-2, the V gene TRBV30; TRBD1 matches 8 bases. With V trimmed by 2 bases and J by 0 bases, 2 bases remained unmatched. Germline CDR1 and CDR2: GTSNPN and SVGIG (reference sequence). CDR3 size: 14 residues. CDR3 amino acids: CAWSTGGSNYGYTF. DNA of the CDR3: TGTGCCTGGAGTACAGGGGGATCTAACTATGGCTACACCTTC.

This clone was found once. Other DNA sequences within the sample encode an identical CDR3. This chain links TRBV4-1 with TRBJ1-2; D perhaps matches TRBD1 (6 bases). V was trimmed by 2 bases and J by 4 bases, leaving 8 bases between them. Germline values: CDR1 MGHRA, CDR2 YSYEKL. This CDR3 comprises 13 residues. For the CDR3, the DNA is TGCGCCAGCAGCCAATCGACAGGCTATGGCTACACCTTC. This sequence encodes CASSQSTGYGYTF.

The CDR3 DNA sequence: TGCGCCAGCAGTGAGGGAGGGAAGGCCACTGAAGCTTTCTTT. It translates to CASSEGGKATEAFF. This chain uses TRBV10-2 with TRBJ1-1; D call uncertain. The CDR3 is 14 residues long. The ends were cut back, 2 bases at V and 4 bases at J, with 11 bases in the middle. Per the germline V gene, CDR1 is WSHSY and CDR2 is SAAADI.

The genes are TRBV21-1 and TRBJ1-1; the table names TRBD1, a call not compared with the DNA. TRBV21-1 is a listed pseudogene. The CDR3 covers 15 residues. The CDR3 here is CASSKRTGMRTEAFF. DNA of the CDR3: TGTGCCAGCAGCAAAAGGACAGGGATGAGGACTGAAGCTTTCTTT.

The chain uses TRBV10-2 and TRBJ1-2, with 9 bases that match TRBD1. Germline V gene sequence: CDR1 WSHSY, CDR2 SAAADI. This CDR3 region has 13 residues. V lost 7 bases to trimming and J lost 4 bases; unmatched junction nucleotides: 4. CDR3 coding DNA: TGCGCCAGCACCGCGGACAGGGGCTATGGCTACACCTTC. Amino acids: CASTADRGYGYTF.

V and J are TRBV27 and TRBJ2-2; a possible D gene is TRBD2 (6 bases). This CDR3 is 15 amino acids long. Germline CDR1 and CDR2: MNHEY and SMNVEV (reference sequence). Between the trimmed V and J ends, which lost 7 bases and 1 base, there was a span of 13 bases. CDR3 protein: CASTWGGVNTGELFF. The DNA for the CDR3 is TGTGCCAGCACATGGGGCGGGGTGAACACCGGGGAGCTGTTTTTT.

The rearrangement links TRBV11-3 to TRBJ2-1, with D possibly being TRBD2 (7 bases). Per germline, CDR1 SGHNT and CDR2 YENEEA. The CDR3 has 23 residues. V was clipped by 0 bases and J by 0 bases, with 30 bases between them. The CDR3 is CASSLDGGLRRGLLKSSYNEQFF. CDR3 DNA sequence: TGTGCCAGCAGCTTAGATGGAGGGCTTAGGCGGGGGCTCCTTAAGAGCTCCTACAATGAGCAGTTCTTC.

The genes are TRBV7-2 and TRBJ1-2; 7 positions match TRBD1. The CDR3 loop spans 16 amino acids. V shed 1 base, J shed 11 bases, and the junction held 16 bases outside the gene matches. Per germline, CDR1 SGHTA and CDR2 FQGNSA. Here the CDR3 reads CASSLGRKGTVKRYTF. The CDR3 DNA reads TGTGCCAGCAGCTTAGGTCGAAAGGGGACAGTGAAGAGGTACACCTTC.

CDR3 sequence: CSARERETQYF. CDR3 DNA sequence: TGCAGTGCTAGAGAACGGGAGACCCAGTACTTC. The genes are TRBV20-1 and TRBJ2-5; D is undetermined. The ends were cut back, 0 bases at V and 5 bases at J, with 4 bases in the middle. The length of the CDR3 is 11 residues. Germline V gene data show CDR1 as DFQATT and CDR2 as SNEGSKA (reference sequence).

The chain is built from TRBV20-1 and TRBJ1-3, with D possibly TRBD1 on 6 matching bases. V lost 3 bases and J 1 base, leaving 10 bases between the germline ends. The CDR3 consists of 14 residues. The germline V gene has CDR1 DFQATT and CDR2 SNEGSKA (reference sequence). The CDR3 loop reads CSASTGRSGNTIYF. CDR3 sequence (DNA): TGCAGTGCTAGTACAGGGAGATCTGGAAACACCATATATTTT.